Each of the 20 T cell receptor beta chains below was sequenced from the same sample in a study of CD8+CD57+ T cells in acquired aplastic anemia. The patients chosen for sequencing had shown expansion of CD8+CD57+ cells (detected by flow cytometry). Genomic DNA templated the TCR beta VDJ and CDR3 profiling. TCRdb fed the reads into MiXCR, producing one record per CDR3 protein. The repertoire consists of roughly 200,000 distinct CDR3 sequences, with around 63% occurring once and the leading ten covering roughly 42%. Sequenced material: sorted CD4+, CD8+, or CD8+CD57+ T cells (not recorded which) from PBMCs. The origin of the receptors is a human donor with aplastic anemia.

The V call is TRBV20-1, the J call TRBJ2-7; a possible D gene is TRBD1 (6 bases). Trimming stripped 3 bases from V and 3 bases from J, with 12 bases between. Looked up from germline, CDR1 is DFQATT and CDR2 is SNEGSKA (reference sequence). The CDR3 is 13 amino acids. CDR3 DNA sequence: TGCAGTGCTAGGGACAGAAGCTACTACGAGCAGTACTTC. Translated, it gives CSARDRSYYEQYF.

V usage is TRBV2 and J usage is TRBJ2-2, with no clear D. CDR3 size: 13 residues. The germline gives CDR1 SNHLY, CDR2 FYNNEI. The V and J ends lost 6 bases and 7 bases respectively, with 12 bases between them. The CDR3 DNA reads TGTGCCAGCAGCGTGGGATCCGTCGGGGAGCTGTTTTTT. Translated: CASSVGSVGELFF.

This clonotype was recorded many times. For the CDR3, the DNA is TGTGCCAGCAGCTCCTTGGGATGGAGCTCCTACGAGCAGTACTTC. The encoded protein is CASSSLGWSSYEQYF. V is TRBV5-4 and J is TRBJ2-7, with D hard to call. Trimming took off 3 bases at V and 0 bases at J, with 13 bases between the two ends. The CDR3 sequence is 15 residues long. CDR1 is SGHNT and CDR2 is YYREEE in the germline V gene (reference sequence).

This clonotype was seen ten or more times. The chain uses TRBV5-1 and TRBJ2-3, with TRBD2 identical over 9 bases. The CDR3 is made up of 16 amino acids. Looked up from germline, CDR1 is SGHRS and CDR2 is YFSETQ. Unmatched junction bases numbered 4, after V lost 0 bases and J lost 2 bases. In DNA, the CDR3 is TGCGCCAGCAGCTTGGGTTTAGCGGGGGTCACAGATACGCAGTATTTT. Amino acid sequence: CASSLGLAGVTDTQYF.

The chain couples TRBV2 to TRBJ2-1; maybe TRBD1 (6 bases). The CDR3 totals 13 residues. The V and J ends lost 2 bases and 5 bases respectively, with 7 bases between them. Germline CDR1 SNHLY, CDR2 FYNNEI. Written as DNA, the CDR3 is TGTGCCAGCAGTGAAAACAGGGACAATGAGCAGTTCTTC. Its translation: CASSENRDNEQFF.

The J gene is TRBJ1-2, the V gene TRBV5-1; D perhaps matches TRBD1 (5 bases). V was trimmed by 9 bases and J by 4 bases, leaving 16 bases between them. CDR3 length: 13 amino acids. Germline values: CDR1 SGHRS, CDR2 YFSETQ. This CDR3 is CATSLTGLYGYTF. CDR3 coding DNA: TGCGCCACGAGTTTAACAGGCCTCTATGGCTACACCTTC.

The chain employs TRBV20-1 and TRBJ2-7, with 7 nucleotides matching TRBD1. The J segment lost 2 bases and the V segment lost 6 bases, leaving 7 bases of the junction unmatched. This CDR3 region has 13 residues. CDR1 and CDR2 from the germline V gene are DFQATT and SNEGSKA (reference sequence). The CDR3: CSALRDSPYEQYF. Here the CDR3 DNA reads TGCAGTGCCCTCCGGGACAGTCCCTACGAGCAGTACTTC.

The rearrangement uses TRBV24-1 and TRBJ1-5, with D hard to call. Germline V lookup: CDR1 KGHDR, CDR2 SFDVKD. The CDR3 has 10 amino acids. The V end lost 3 bases, the J end lost 7 bases, and 0 bases lay between the germline ends. The CDR3 nucleotides read TGTGCCACCAGTGATCAGCCCCAGCATTTT. It yields the protein CATSDQPQHF.

This clonotype was counted many times. V gene TRBV13 combines with J gene TRBJ2-2; weak D call: TRBD1 (5 bases). Trimming stripped 4 bases from V and 3 bases from J, with 15 bases between. The CDR3 runs to 16 residues. Germline V lookup: CDR1 PRHDT, CDR2 FYEKMQ (reference sequence). The CDR3 loop is CASSSWQEGDTGELFF. The CDR3 region has the DNA TGTGCCAGCAGCTCCTGGCAGGAAGGGGACACCGGGGAGCTGTTTTTT.

The chain employs TRBV4-1 and TRBJ1-6, with D maybe TRBD1 (6 bases). Germline V gene sequence: CDR1 MGHRA, CDR2 YSYEKL. The CDR3 contains 14 residues. Trimming stripped 4 bases from V and 7 bases from J, with 11 bases between. DNA of the CDR3: TGCGCCAGCAGCCCCGGACAGCCGAATTCACCCCTCCACTTT. Encoded protein: CASSPGQPNSPLHF.

The V gene is TRBV24-1, the J gene TRBJ1-5; 7 nucleotides align to TRBD1. The V gene end was trimmed by 4 bases and the J gene end by 7 bases; junction bases not matched to a gene: 3. In germline, CDR1 is KGHDR, CDR2 SFDVKD. This CDR3 region has 13 residues. In nucleotides, the CDR3 is TGTGCCACCAGTGAGGGACAGCCACAGCCCCAGCATTTT. Encoded protein: CATSEGQPQPQHF.

As to this clonotype: The junction differs from germline at one of its ends, possibly a read error. The chain couples TRBV7-9 to TRBJ1-4; D not certain. The CDR3 contains 12 residues. Per the germline V gene, CDR1 is SEHNR and CDR2 is FQNEAQ (reference sequence). In DNA, the CDR3 is TGCGCCAGCAGCTTAGGGCGTGGAAAACTGTTTTTT. Residues: CASSLGRGKLFF.

This clonotype was seen a few times. The genes are TRBV24-1 and TRBJ2-1; 8 bases match TRBD1. Trimming cost V 6 bases and J 8 bases; bases outside gene matches: 5. From germline, CDR1 is KGHDR and CDR2 SFDVKD. This CDR3 region has 13 residues. This CDR3 is CATSHDRGDEQFF. The CDR3 region has the DNA TGTGCCACCAGTCACGACAGGGGAGATGAGCAGTTCTTC.

CDR3 sequence: CASSLEGNSYEQYF. CDR3 sequence (DNA): TGTGCCAGCAGCTTGGAAGGGAACTCCTACGAGCAGTACTTC. The chain combines TRBV7-2 with TRBJ2-7; D unresolved. Germline assignment: CDR1 SGHTA and CDR2 FQGNSA. Trimming cost V 3 bases and J 0 bases, with 9 bases left between them. There are 14 residues in the CDR3.

V gene TRBV7-2 combines with J gene TRBJ2-6; 12 nucleotides align to TRBD2. Germline CDR1 is SGHTA and CDR2 is FQGNSA. V lost 5 bases to trimming and J lost 4 bases; unmatched junction nucleotides: 12. CDR3 length equals 19 residues. The CDR3, as DNA: TGTGCCAGCAGCCCGAGCAAGCTAGCGGGGGGGCTCGGGGCCAACGTCCTGACTTTC. Protein sequence: CASSPSKLAGGLGANVLTF.

This clonotype turned up a few times. The chain links TRBV2 to TRBJ1-2; 11 positions agree with TRBD1. Trimming took 6 bases from V and 4 from J; bases not matched to a gene: 1. The CDR3 contains 13 residues. Germline loops: CDR1 SNHLY, CDR2 FYNNEI. The CDR3 bases are TGTGCCAGCAGCGGGACAGGGGGCTATGGCTACACCTTC. It specifies CASSGTGGYGYTF.

The chain couples TRBV20-1 to TRBJ2-1, with 9 positions matching TRBD1. The germline CDR1 and CDR2 sequences are DFQATT and SNEGSKA (reference sequence). This CDR3 has 18 residues. After removal of 1 base from V and 5 bases from J, the junction contained 15 bases not matched to a gene. The CDR3 nucleotides read TGCAGTGCTAGAGTAGGAGGAACCGGGACAGGGCGGCACAATGAGCAGTTCTTC. It codes for CSARVGGTGTGRHNEQFF.

The chain recombines TRBV25-1 with TRBJ1-6, with D perhaps matching TRBD1 (5 bases). Germline values: CDR1 MGHDK, CDR2 SYGVNS. The CDR3 is 13 amino acids. V lost 2 bases to trimming and J lost 7 bases, with 6 bases between them. In DNA form, the CDR3 reads TGTGCCAGCAGTGAACAGGGAAATTCACCCCTCCACTTT. Translating gives CASSEQGNSPLHF. The entire variable domain, with the rest obtained from reference TRBV25-1 and TRBJ1-6, is as follows: EADIYQTPRYLVIGTGKKITLECSQTMGHDKMYWYQQDPGMELHLIHYSYGVNSTEKGDLSSESTVSRIRTEHFPLTLESARPSHTSQYLCASSEQGNSPLHFGNGTRLTVT.

This clonotype turned up a few times. The chain has TRBV20-1 and TRBJ2-7, with D maybe TRBD1 (8 bases). The CDR3 consists of 14 residues. V was clipped by 5 bases and J by 0 bases, with 14 bases between them. Germline V gene sequence: CDR1 DFQATT, CDR2 SNEGSKA (reference sequence). The CDR3 coding sequence is TGCAGTGCTGTAACAGGGGGGGACTCCTACGAGCAGTACTTC. Its translation: CSAVTGGDSYEQYF.

V is TRBV19 and J is TRBJ2-2; D is uncertain. V shed 1 base and J shed 1 base, with 4 bases lying between them. Germline CDR1 LNHDA, CDR2 SQIVND (reference sequence). CDR3 length: 14 amino acids. In DNA, the CDR3 is TGTGCCAGTAGTATAGGTGGGAACACCGGGGAGCTGTTTTTT. Its protein product is CASSIGGNTGELFF.